This paragraph reports one T cell receptor beta chain. Its matching antigen is unknown. TCRdb's copy holds only in-frame clones and misses some; the assay was immunoSEQ multiplex PCR. The data contain about 24,000 clones, roughly 62% of them seen just once; the ten biggest clones take up approximately 12%. The germline CDR1 and CDR2 sequences are SGHVS and FQNEAQ. Trimming pared 5 bases from V and 2 bases from J, leaving 15 bases between. The CDR3 is 15 amino acids. The data were taken from a study of T cells in narcolepsy. In the study overall: Patients with NT1 or NT2 and healthy control donors were enrolled. Whole-study findings and limits: Comparing one patient's CSF and blood CD4+ clonotypes highlighted HCRT- and TRIB2-specific autoreactive clonotypes. Autoreactive clonotypes reportedly recurred in blood of same and different patients, not controls.

The sequencing sample was made of memory (CD45RA-) CD4+ T cells from blood. V is TRBV7-8 and J is TRBJ2-5, with D perhaps TRBD1 or TRBD2 (5 bases each). The clonotype originates from a human donor in good health. Written as DNA, the CDR3 is TGTGCCAGCAGCCCGGGGCTCTGGGCACAAGAGACCCAGTACTTC. Its protein is CASSPGLWAQETQYF.